The 19 T cell receptor beta chains reported below all come from one sample, sequenced in a study of cytomegalovirus exposure and HLA in healthy donors. Primers included in the PCR were 60 Vbeta and 13 Jbeta primers. The table came from immunoSEQ multiplex PCR; TCRdb's copy has only in-frame clones and leaves some out. The table shows about 130,000 clones, with 70% to 85% occurring only once. Material for sequencing was PBMCs. The receptor set was obtained from a boy aged 5-17 years in good health and CMV-seronegative.

The chain recombines TRBV30 with TRBJ2-5; the match to TRBD2 covers 9 bases. Germline-derived CDR1 and CDR2 are GTSNPN and SVGIG (reference sequence). J gave up 5 bases and V 2 bases, and 9 bases lay outside the gene matches. There are 15 residues in the CDR3. The CDR3 DNA reads TGTGCCTGGAGTAGAAGTAGCGGGAGCGGGGAGACCCAGTACTTC. Its translation: CAWSRSSGSGETQYF.

The genes are TRBV4-2 and TRBJ2-1, with TRBD2 identical over 13 bases. The CDR3 has 19 amino acids. J lost 2 bases, V lost 1 base, and 8 bases had no gene match. Germline V gene lookup returns CDR1 LGHNA and CDR2 YNFKEQ. This chain's CDR3 is CASSQGTSGRKGPYNEQFF. CDR3 sequence (DNA): TGTGCCAGCAGCCAAGGGACTAGCGGGAGAAAGGGGCCCTACAATGAGCAGTTCTTC.

The J gene is TRBJ2-1, the V gene TRBV4-3, with D unresolved. The CDR3 runs 12 residues. Trimming shortened V by 0 bases and J by 9 bases, and 6 bases separated the two germline ends. CDR1 and CDR2 (germline): LGHNA, YSLEER. In nucleotides, the CDR3 is TGCGCCAGCAGCCAAGAAGAGCGTGAGCAGTTCTTC. Amino acids: CASSQEEREQFF.

The chain joins TRBV6-6 to TRBJ2-7; the D gene is possibly TRBD2 (6 bases). The germline CDR1 and CDR2 sequences are MNHNY and SVGAGI (reference sequence). The V gene lost 0 bases and the J gene lost 3 bases, with 12 bases spanning the gap. This CDR3 contains 15 residues. CDR3 coding DNA: TGTGCCAGCAGTTACTCGCGAGCGGGCGACTACGAGCAGTACTTC. It yields the protein CASSYSRAGDYEQYF.

This rearrangement joins TRBV30 to TRBJ2-5; D is undetermined. This CDR3 has 14 residues. Germline V gene data show CDR1 as GTSNPN and CDR2 as SVGIG (reference sequence). V dropped 0 bases and J dropped 5 bases, with 13 bases sitting between them. The CDR3 loop is CAWSVRVREETQYF. The CDR3 nucleotides read TGTGCCTGGAGTGTACGTGTGAGAGAGGAGACCCAGTACTTC.

This chain uses TRBV7-7 with TRBJ2-1, with TRBD2 identical over 8 bases. The V gene's germline CDR1 is SSHAT and CDR2 FNYEAQ (reference sequence). This CDR3 is 14 amino acids long. Germline trimming cut 0 bases from V and 9 bases from J; bases unmatched to any gene: 4. This CDR3 is CASSLAAGEVEQFF. The CDR3 DNA is TGTGCCAGCAGCTTAGCAGCGGGAGAGGTTGAGCAGTTCTTC.

The genes are TRBV5-6 and TRBJ1-1; possibly TRBD1 for D (5 bases). This CDR3 region has 12 residues. The germline V gene encodes CDR1 SGHDT and CDR2 YYEEEE. V gave up 6 bases and J gave up 8 bases, with 14 bases separating them. The CDR3 spells CASTLGEGEAFF. The CDR3 DNA reads TGTGCCAGCACCCTGGGGGAGGGCGAAGCTTTCTTT.

This clone occurred a few times. The V and J genes are TRBV2 and TRBJ2-2, with a weak D call TRBD1 (6 bases). The CDR3 sequence is 13 residues long. Trimming stripped 7 bases from V and 6 bases from J, with 12 bases between. Germline V gene data show CDR1 as SNHLY and CDR2 as FYNNEI. In DNA form, the CDR3 reads TGTGCCAGCAACAGGGAAAAAGCCGGGGAGCTGTTTTTT. Its protein is CASNREKAGELFF.

This chain links TRBV5-4 with TRBJ2-7; 9 bases are shared with TRBD2. Trimming at V came to 4 bases and at J to 3 bases, leaving 8 bases not matched to a gene. CDR1 is SGHNT, CDR2 YYREEE, per germline (reference sequence). The CDR3 length is 15 residues. CDR3 nucleotides: TGTGCCAGCAGCCCTCGACTAGCGGACCACTACGAGCAGTACTTC. Translation: CASSPRLADHYEQYF.

The gene calls are TRBV7-9 and TRBJ2-7; the D is unclear. The CDR3 is made up of 11 amino acids. Germline loops: CDR1 SEHNR, CDR2 FQNEAQ (reference sequence). V was cut by 5 bases and J by 5 bases, with 7 bases left in between. CDR3 amino acids: CASSTTHEQYF. DNA of the CDR3: TGTGCCAGCAGCACCACACACGAGCAGTACTTC.

V gene TRBV11-3 combines with J gene TRBJ1-4, with 8 bases identical to TRBD1. Germline V lookup: CDR1 SGHNT, CDR2 YENEEA. CDR3 length: 13 amino acids. V trimming: 5 bases; J trimming: 7 bases; junction bases outside the gene matches: 3. The CDR3 reads CASSGQGSEKLFF. The CDR3, as DNA: TGTGCCAGCAGCGGACAGGGTAGTGAAAAACTGTTTTTT.

The chain combines TRBV30 with TRBJ1-2; 7 nucleotides line up with TRBD1. Unmatched junction bases numbered 3, after V lost 0 bases and J lost 5 bases. CDR3 length equals 13 residues. The germline gives CDR1 GTSNPN, CDR2 SVGIG (reference sequence). CDR3 loop: CAWSVQGTYGYTF. The CDR3 region has the DNA TGTGCCTGGAGTGTACAGGGGACTTATGGCTACACCTTC.

The chain recombines TRBV5-4 with TRBJ2-2, with D possibly being TRBD2 (6 bases). Germline CDR1 and CDR2: SGHNT and YYREEE (reference sequence). The length of the CDR3 is 14 residues. Trimming took off 5 bases at V and 6 bases at J, with 14 bases between the two ends. The CDR3 coding sequence is TGTGCCAGCAGTTACCGACTAGTCCCCGGGGAGCTGTTTTTT. Protein product: CASSYRLVPGELFF.

The chain uses TRBV10-3 and TRBJ2-1, with 12 bases lining up with TRBD2. Per germline, CDR1 ENHRY and CDR2 SYGVKD. Unmatched junction bases numbered 3, after V lost 6 bases and J lost 3 bases. CDR3 length: 15 residues. The CDR3 sequence is CAIRALAGGYNEQFF. In nucleotides, the CDR3 is TGTGCCATCAGGGCACTAGCGGGAGGCTACAATGAGCAGTTCTTC.

V is TRBV5-1 and J is TRBJ1-4; D may be TRBD1 (6 bases). The CDR3 covers 14 residues. The germline V gene has CDR1 SGHRS and CDR2 YFSETQ. Trimming removed 0 bases from V and 8 bases from J, with 11 bases in between. The CDR3 region is CASSLVGAGEKLFF. CDR3 bases: TGCGCCAGCAGCTTGGTGGGGGCAGGGGAAAAACTGTTTTTT. The whole variable domain, remainder taken from reference TRBV5-1 and TRBJ1-4, is KAGVTQTPRYLIKTRGQQVTLSCSPISGHRSVSWYQQTPGQGLQFLFEYFSETQRNKGNFPGRFSGRQFSNSRSEMNVSTLELGDSALYLCASSLVGAGEKLFFGSGTQLSVL.

V and J are TRBV27 and TRBJ2-7; 8 bases agree with TRBD1. V shed 2 bases, J shed 0 bases, and the junction held 3 bases outside the gene matches. Germline assignment: CDR1 MNHEY and CDR2 SMNVEV (reference sequence). The CDR3 extends over 15 amino acids. The CDR3 DNA sequence: TGTGCCAGCAGTTTACAGGGGGCTGCCTCCTACGAGCAGTACTTC. Its protein is CASSLQGAASYEQYF.

The rearrangement links TRBV7-9 to TRBJ1-5; a possible D gene is TRBD1 (6 bases). Looked up from germline, CDR1 is SEHNR and CDR2 is FQNEAQ (reference sequence). The CDR3 spans 13 residues. V dropped 1 base and J dropped 7 bases, with 8 bases sitting between them. The CDR3 loop reads CASSLGDTQPQHF. The CDR3 bases are TGTGCCAGCAGCTTAGGGGACACGCAGCCCCAGCATTTT.

This rearrangement joins TRBV5-5 to TRBJ1-5; TRBD1 aligns across 7 bases. Losses at the gene ends were 3 bases for V and 5 bases for J; bases not matched to a gene: 5. CDR1 and CDR2 from the germline V gene are SGHKS and YYEKEE (reference sequence). The CDR3 consists of 14 residues. The CDR3, as DNA: TGTGCCAGCAGCTCCGGGACAGTATATCAGCCCCAGCATTTT. Its protein is CASSSGTVYQPQHF.

V usage is TRBV5-1 and J usage is TRBJ2-7, with 7 bases aligning to TRBD1. CDR3 length equals 15 residues. The germline V gene has CDR1 SGHRS and CDR2 YFSETQ. Losses at the gene ends were 0 bases for V and 4 bases for J; bases not matched to a gene: 7. In DNA form, the CDR3 reads TGCGCCAGCAGCTTGGCCCTGGGACAGCGATACGAGCAGTACTTC. Its translation is CASSLALGQRYEQYF.